This T cell receptor (beta chain) was observed in a study of T cell responses to AZD1222 COVID-19 vaccine. Libraries were prepared by immunoSEQ multiplex PCR; TCRdb keeps only in-frame clonotypes and omits some of them. Its table lists over 130,000 clones. V gave up 2 bases and J gave up 2 bases, with 7 bases separating them. Germline CDR1 is ENHRY and CDR2 is SYGVKD. The CDR3 runs to 14 residues. The specimen sequenced was peripheral blood. The chain combines TRBV10-3 with TRBJ1-5, with D unresolved. The TCR comes from an adult in good health. The DNA for the CDR3 is TGTGCCATCAGTGAGGGGAGCGGCAATCAGCCCCAGCATTTT. Its translation is CAISEGSGNQPQHF.